A selection of T cell receptor beta chains follows, all from one sample in a study of CD4 T cells in relation to SARS-CoV-2 and coronaviruses. Data came from immunoSEQ multiplex PCR; TCRdb stores just in-frame clones and leaves some out. The sample lists roughly 30,000 clones; roughly 69% were seen once. These TCRs' antigens remain unknown. The sequencing input was CD4+ T cells from PBMCs, cultured in vitro. These receptors were obtained from a human donor in good health. The CDR3 runs from the conserved cysteine through the conserved F or W. Fields, in order: D gene, clone size, V gene, J gene, CDR3 protein, CDR3 DNA. A D gene is named only where the DNA matches it firmly. Some rows have no size entry. The others give once, few or many, or a class for an expanded clone.

d_call: -
clone_size: once
v_call: TRBV23-1
j_call: TRBJ2-2
cdr3_aa: CASSQSGAWGAGELFF
cdr3_nt: TGCGCCAGCAGTCAATCGGGGGCTTGGGGGGCCGGGGAGCTGTTTTTT

d_call: TRBD1
clone_size: -
v_call: TRBV4-3
j_call: TRBJ2-7
cdr3_aa: CASSQASQQGGTSYEQYF
cdr3_nt: TGCGCCAGCAGCCAAGCCTCCCAACAGGGGGGCACTTCCTACGAGCAGTACTTC

d_call: -
clone_size: -
v_call: TRBV5-1
j_call: TRBJ2-1
cdr3_aa: CASSLGTVDNEQFF
cdr3_nt: TGCGCCAGCAGCTTGGGGACAGTAGACAATGAGCAGTTCTTC

d_call: -
clone_size: few
v_call: TRBV7-9
j_call: TRBJ1-2
cdr3_aa: CASSHLRGGYGYTF
cdr3_nt: TGTGCCAGCAGCCACCTTAGGGGGGGCTATGGCTACACCTTC

d_call: -
clone_size: -
v_call: TRBV24-1
j_call: TRBJ1-2
cdr3_aa: CATSDQGSYTF
cdr3_nt: TGTGCCACCAGTGACCAGGGGAGCTACACCTTC

d_call: -
clone_size: -
v_call: TRBV19
j_call: TRBJ2-7
cdr3_aa: CASSIDTRQREQYF
cdr3_nt: TGTGCCAGTAGTATCGACACCCGTCAACGCGAGCAGTACTTC

d_call: -
clone_size: -
v_call: TRBV5-1
j_call: TRBJ1-1
cdr3_aa: CASSLGLVSRNTEAFF
cdr3_nt: TGCGCCAGCAGCTTGGGTCTGGTGTCGAGGAACACTGAAGCTTTCTTT

d_call: TRBD1
clone_size: -
v_call: TRBV11-2
j_call: TRBJ2-6
cdr3_aa: CASSLTGGAGANVLTF
cdr3_nt: TGTGCCAGCAGCTTAACAGGGGGCGCTGGGGCCAACGTCCTGACTTTC

d_call: TRBD2
clone_size: -
v_call: TRBV3-1/TRBV3-2
j_call: TRBJ2-5
cdr3_aa: CASSQATSSTETQYF
cdr3_nt: TGTGCCAGCAGCCAAGCGACTAGCAGCACGGAGACCCAGTACTTC

d_call: TRBD2
clone_size: few
v_call: TRBV19
j_call: TRBJ2-1
cdr3_aa: CAIAEAGGPYEQFF
cdr3_nt: TGTGCCATCGCTGAGGCGGGAGGGCCTTATGAGCAGTTCTTC

d_call: -
clone_size: -
v_call: TRBV5-1
j_call: TRBJ1-1
cdr3_aa: CASSLASDSTEAFF
cdr3_nt: TGCGCCAGCAGCTTGGCCTCGGACAGCACTGAAGCTTTCTTT

d_call: -
clone_size: -
v_call: TRBV3-1/TRBV3-2
j_call: TRBJ1-2
cdr3_aa: CASSQEALTSGNYGYTF
cdr3_nt: TGTGCCAGCAGCCAAGAGGCTCTTACTTCGGGTAACTATGGCTACACCTTC

d_call: -
clone_size: -
v_call: TRBV25-1
j_call: TRBJ2-1
cdr3_aa: CARGLETQSEQFF
cdr3_nt: TGTGCCAGGGGCCTCGAGACCCAATCTGAGCAGTTCTTC

d_call: -
clone_size: -
v_call: TRBV19
j_call: TRBJ2-5
cdr3_aa: CASSMTRGYQETQYF
cdr3_nt: TGTGCCAGTAGTATGACCCGGGGATACCAAGAGACCCAGTACTTC

d_call: TRBD1
clone_size: -
v_call: TRBV5-4
j_call: TRBJ2-1
cdr3_aa: CASRPWTGLYGNEQFF
cdr3_nt: TGTGCCAGCAGGCCCTGGACAGGGCTTTATGGTAATGAGCAGTTCTTC

d_call: TRBD2
clone_size: -
v_call: TRBV19
j_call: TRBJ2-1
cdr3_aa: CASKGLAGGENEQFF
cdr3_nt: TGTGCCAGTAAAGGACTAGCGGGAGGGGAAAATGAGCAGTTCTTC

d_call: -
clone_size: -
v_call: TRBV5-6
j_call: TRBJ2-3
cdr3_aa: CASSLVGAKDTQYF
cdr3_nt: TGTGCCAGCAGCTTGGTGGGGGCTAAAGATACGCAGTATTTT

d_call: -
clone_size: -
v_call: TRBV9
j_call: TRBJ2-2
cdr3_aa: CASSVVQGTGELFF
cdr3_nt: TGTGCCAGCAGCGTAGTGCAGGGGACCGGGGAGCTGTTTTTT

d_call: -
clone_size: -
v_call: TRBV7-3
j_call: TRBJ1-1
cdr3_aa: CASSLGRNTEAFF
cdr3_nt: TGTGCCAGCAGCTTAGGGCGTAACACTGAAGCTTTCTTT

d_call: TRBD1
clone_size: -
v_call: TRBV6-5
j_call: TRBJ1-1
cdr3_aa: CASSSENTGGTEAFF
cdr3_nt: TGTGCCAGCAGTTCCGAGAATACAGGGGGAACTGAAGCTTTCTTT

d_call: -
clone_size: -
v_call: TRBV6-2/TRBV6-3
j_call: TRBJ2-2
cdr3_aa: CASSSAAGGLRSHPGELFF
cdr3_nt: TGTGCCAGCAGTTCGGCGGCGGGCGGGCTCCGGTCACACCCCGGGGAGCTGTTTTTT

d_call: -
clone_size: -
v_call: TRBV2
j_call: TRBJ2-7
cdr3_aa: CASIVSPTIHEQYF
cdr3_nt: TGTGCCAGCATTGTATCCCCTACTATACACGAGCAGTACTTC

d_call: TRBD2
clone_size: few
v_call: TRBV4-2
j_call: TRBJ2-3
cdr3_aa: CASSQDRLAGDTQYF
cdr3_nt: TGTGCCAGCAGCCAAGATCGACTAGCGGGAGATACGCAGTATTTT

d_call: -
clone_size: -
v_call: TRBV6-2/TRBV6-3
j_call: TRBJ2-7
cdr3_aa: CASSQEVYEQYF
cdr3_nt: TGTGCCAGCAGTCAGGAAGTATACGAGCAGTACTTC

d_call: -
clone_size: -
v_call: TRBV7-2
j_call: TRBJ2-4
cdr3_aa: CASSLGGGNIQYF
cdr3_nt: TGTGCCAGCAGCTTAGGGGGAGGAAACATTCAGTACTTC

d_call: -
clone_size: -
v_call: TRBV2
j_call: TRBJ1-4
cdr3_aa: CASSEGGKLLRRNEKLFF
cdr3_nt: TGTGCCAGCAGTGAAGGGGGCAAACTTCTCAGGAGGAATGAAAAACTGTTTTTT

d_call: -
clone_size: -
v_call: TRBV4-3
j_call: TRBJ2-4
cdr3_aa: CASSQDWGMDIQYF
cdr3_nt: TGCGCCAGCAGCCAAGACTGGGGTATGGACATTCAGTACTTC

d_call: TRBD2
clone_size: -
v_call: TRBV2
j_call: TRBJ2-7
cdr3_aa: CASSGTSGRLYEQYF
cdr3_nt: TGTGCCAGCAGTGGGACTAGCGGGAGACTATACGAGCAGTACTTC

d_call: -
clone_size: -
v_call: TRBV14
j_call: TRBJ2-6
cdr3_aa: CASSHTWRAGANVLTF
cdr3_nt: TGTGCCAGCAGCCACACGTGGCGAGCTGGGGCCAACGTCCTGACTTTC

d_call: -
clone_size: -
v_call: TRBV23-1
j_call: TRBJ1-5
cdr3_aa: CASSSIGLFVSNQPQHF
cdr3_nt: TGCGCCAGCAGCTCTATCGGACTGTTCGTAAGCAATCAGCCCCAGCATTTT

d_call: TRBD2
clone_size: few
v_call: TRBV27
j_call: TRBJ2-3
cdr3_aa: CASSFIAGRTDTQYF
cdr3_nt: TGTGCCAGCAGTTTTATAGCGGGTCGCACAGATACGCAGTATTTT

d_call: TRBD1
clone_size: -
v_call: TRBV29-1
j_call: TRBJ2-1
cdr3_aa: CSGTRDSHEQFF
cdr3_nt: TGCAGTGGTACCCGGGACAGCCATGAGCAGTTCTTC

d_call: -
clone_size: few
v_call: TRBV6-2/TRBV6-3
j_call: TRBJ1-2
cdr3_aa: CASSYPGRNNYGYTF
cdr3_nt: TGTGCCAGCAGTTACCCGGGACGTAACAACTATGGCTACACCTTC

d_call: TRBD2
clone_size: -
v_call: TRBV19
j_call: TRBJ2-5
cdr3_aa: CASQESGRAGETQYF
cdr3_nt: TGTGCCAGTCAAGAAAGCGGGAGGGCGGGGGAGACCCAGTACTTC

d_call: TRBD1
clone_size: -
v_call: TRBV9
j_call: TRBJ1-4
cdr3_aa: CASSVVGQGADEKLFF
cdr3_nt: TGTGCCAGCAGCGTAGTGGGACAGGGGGCTGATGAAAAACTGTTTTTT

d_call: TRBD2
clone_size: -
v_call: TRBV7-2
j_call: TRBJ2-1
cdr3_aa: CASSFVAGANNEQFF
cdr3_nt: TGTGCCAGCAGCTTCGTAGCGGGCGCGAACAATGAGCAGTTCTTC

d_call: -
clone_size: -
v_call: TRBV5-6
j_call: TRBJ1-4
cdr3_aa: CASSLFAGTGEKLFF
cdr3_nt: TGTGCCAGCAGCTTGTTCGCGGGCACCGGTGAAAAACTGTTTTTT

d_call: -
clone_size: -
v_call: TRBV10-3
j_call: TRBJ2-7
cdr3_aa: CAISAGVEGGSSYEQYF
cdr3_nt: TGTGCCATCAGTGCTGGTGTTGAGGGGGGATCCTCCTACGAGCAGTACTTC